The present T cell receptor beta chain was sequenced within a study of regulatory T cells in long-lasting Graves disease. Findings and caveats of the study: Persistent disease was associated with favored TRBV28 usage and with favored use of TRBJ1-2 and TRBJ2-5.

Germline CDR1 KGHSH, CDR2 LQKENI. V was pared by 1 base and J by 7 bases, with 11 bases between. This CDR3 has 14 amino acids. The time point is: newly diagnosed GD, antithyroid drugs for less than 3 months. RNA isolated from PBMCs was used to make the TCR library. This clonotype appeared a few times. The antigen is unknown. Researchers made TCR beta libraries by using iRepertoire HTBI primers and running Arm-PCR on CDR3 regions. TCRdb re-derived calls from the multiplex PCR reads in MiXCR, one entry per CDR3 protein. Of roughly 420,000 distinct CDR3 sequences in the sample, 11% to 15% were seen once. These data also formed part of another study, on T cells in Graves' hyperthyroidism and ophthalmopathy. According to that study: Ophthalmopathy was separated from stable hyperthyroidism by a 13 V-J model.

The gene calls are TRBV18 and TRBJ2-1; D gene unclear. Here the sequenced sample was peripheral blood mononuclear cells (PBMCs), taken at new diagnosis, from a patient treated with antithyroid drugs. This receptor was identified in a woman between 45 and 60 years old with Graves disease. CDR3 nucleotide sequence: TGTGCCAGCTCACCACTACTGAGAGAAAATGAGCAGTTCTTC. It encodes CASSPLLRENEQFF.